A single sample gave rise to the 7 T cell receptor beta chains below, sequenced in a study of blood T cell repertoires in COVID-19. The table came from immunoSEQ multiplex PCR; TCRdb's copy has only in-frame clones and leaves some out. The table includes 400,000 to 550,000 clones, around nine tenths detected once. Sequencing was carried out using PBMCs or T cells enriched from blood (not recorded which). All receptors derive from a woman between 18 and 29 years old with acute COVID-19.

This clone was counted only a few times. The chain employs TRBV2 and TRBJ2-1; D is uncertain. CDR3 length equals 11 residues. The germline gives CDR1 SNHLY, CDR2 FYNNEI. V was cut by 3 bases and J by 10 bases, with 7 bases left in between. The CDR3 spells CASSDRSEQFF. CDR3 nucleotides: TGTGCCAGCAGTGACAGGTCCGAGCAGTTCTTC.

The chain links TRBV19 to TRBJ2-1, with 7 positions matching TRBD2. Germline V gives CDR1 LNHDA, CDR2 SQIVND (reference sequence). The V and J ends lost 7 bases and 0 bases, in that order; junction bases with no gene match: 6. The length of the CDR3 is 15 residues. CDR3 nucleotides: TGTGCCAGTATCGCCTGGGGGGGCTCCTACAATGAGCAGTTCTTC. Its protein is CASIAWGGSYNEQFF.

The chain's CDR3 is CASSISNGEQFF. The CDR3 nucleotides are TGTGCCAGTAGTATATCCAACGGTGAGCAGTTCTTC. The V call is TRBV19, the J call TRBJ2-1; D is undetermined. The CDR3 has 12 amino acids. Trimming took off 2 bases at V and 9 bases at J, with 8 bases between the two ends. Germline-derived CDR1 and CDR2 are LNHDA and SQIVND (reference sequence).

The CDR3 reads CASSLSGSGTKNIQYF. The CDR3 coding sequence is TGTGCCAGCAGTTTATCGGGGAGCGGCACCAAAAACATTCAGTACTTC. The chain couples TRBV27 to TRBJ2-4; weak D call: TRBD2 (5 bases). The V end lost 0 bases, the J end lost 2 bases, and 11 bases lay between the germline ends. Germline V lookup: CDR1 MNHEY, CDR2 SMNVEV (reference sequence). The CDR3 extends over 16 amino acids.

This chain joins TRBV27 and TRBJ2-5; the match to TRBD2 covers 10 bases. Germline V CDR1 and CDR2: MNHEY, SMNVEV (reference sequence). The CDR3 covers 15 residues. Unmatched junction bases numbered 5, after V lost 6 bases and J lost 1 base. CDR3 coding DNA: TGTGCCAGCAGGCGGACTAGCGGTACCCAAGAGACCCAGTACTTC. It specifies CASRRTSGTQETQYF.

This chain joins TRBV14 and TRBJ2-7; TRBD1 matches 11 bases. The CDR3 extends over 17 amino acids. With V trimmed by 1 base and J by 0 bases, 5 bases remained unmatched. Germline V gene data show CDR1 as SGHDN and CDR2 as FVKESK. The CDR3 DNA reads TGTGCCAGCAGCCAAGCGGGGGACAGGGGGTTCTCCTACGAGCAGTACTTC. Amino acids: CASSQAGDRGFSYEQYF.

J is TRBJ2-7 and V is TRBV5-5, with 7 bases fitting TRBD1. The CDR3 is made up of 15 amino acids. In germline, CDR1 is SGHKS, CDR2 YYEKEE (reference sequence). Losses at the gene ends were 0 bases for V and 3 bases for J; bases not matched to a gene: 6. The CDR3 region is CASSLARQGDYEQYF. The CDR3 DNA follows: TGTGCCAGCAGCTTGGCAAGACAGGGAGACTACGAGCAGTACTTC.